This T cell receptor beta chain was retrieved from a study of blood T cell repertoires in COVID-19. The V gene's germline CDR1 is LNHDA and CDR2 SQIVND (reference sequence). V shed 1 base, J shed 3 bases, and the junction held 6 bases outside the gene matches. There are 17 residues in the CDR3. Generated by immunoSEQ multiplex PCR, the TCRdb table keeps only in-frame clones and is missing some. In the table there are 250,000 to 400,000 clones, around 89% of which are singletons. Seattle patients were enrolled while actively infected and followed longitudinally. The sequencing input was peripheral blood. This clonotype was sampled from a woman aged 25 to 39 with COVID-19, enrolled during active disease. The chain couples TRBV19 to TRBJ2-3, with TRBD2 matching 11 bases. CDR3 DNA sequence: TGTGCCAGTAGTATAGGTAGCGGGGGGGACCCGACAGATACGCAGTATTTT. It yields the protein CASSIGSGGDPTDTQYF.